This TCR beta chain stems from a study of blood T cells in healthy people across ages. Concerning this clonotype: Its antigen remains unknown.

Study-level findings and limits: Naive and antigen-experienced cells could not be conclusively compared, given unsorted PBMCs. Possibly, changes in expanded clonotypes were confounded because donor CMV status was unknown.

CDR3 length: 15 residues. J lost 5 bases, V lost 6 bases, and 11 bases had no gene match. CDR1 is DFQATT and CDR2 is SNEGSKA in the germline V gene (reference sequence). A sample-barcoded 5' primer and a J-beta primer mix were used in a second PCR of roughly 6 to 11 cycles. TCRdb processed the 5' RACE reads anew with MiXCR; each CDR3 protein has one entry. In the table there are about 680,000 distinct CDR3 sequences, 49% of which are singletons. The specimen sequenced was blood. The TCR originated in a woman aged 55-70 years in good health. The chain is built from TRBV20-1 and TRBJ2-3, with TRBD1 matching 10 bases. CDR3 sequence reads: CSAIGQGGPGDTQYF. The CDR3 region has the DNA TGCAGTGCCATAGGACAGGGGGGGCCCGGAGATACGCAGTATTTT.